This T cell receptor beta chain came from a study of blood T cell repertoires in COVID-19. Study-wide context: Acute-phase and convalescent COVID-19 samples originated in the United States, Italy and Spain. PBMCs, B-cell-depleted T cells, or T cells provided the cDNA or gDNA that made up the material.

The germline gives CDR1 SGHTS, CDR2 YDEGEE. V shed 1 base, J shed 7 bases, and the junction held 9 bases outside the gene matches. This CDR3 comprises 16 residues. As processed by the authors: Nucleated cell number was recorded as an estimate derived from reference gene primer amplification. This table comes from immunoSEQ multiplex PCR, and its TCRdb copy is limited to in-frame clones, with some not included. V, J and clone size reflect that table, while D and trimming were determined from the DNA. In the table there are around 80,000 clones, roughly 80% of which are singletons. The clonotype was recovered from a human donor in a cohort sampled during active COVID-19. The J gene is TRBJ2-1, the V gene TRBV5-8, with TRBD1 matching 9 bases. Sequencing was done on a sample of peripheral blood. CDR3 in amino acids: CASSLSGTGSENEQFF. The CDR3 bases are TGTGCCAGCAGCTTGTCCGGGACAGGGAGTGAGAATGAGCAGTTCTTC.